This T cell receptor (beta chain) comes out of a study of T-cell memory formation after mild COVID-19. Whole-study context: Clustering of TCRs was largely donor specific. Study findings and constraints: Contracting clones, day 15 to 85, had balanced CD4/CD8, and later expanders favored CD4+. CD4+ contracting clones were found mainly in CM and EM, and CD8+ ones in EMRA. There were some responding clones in pre-infection memory, which suggested that cross-reactive memory had joined.

TCRdb reprocessed the 5' RACE reads with MiXCR, giving one entry per CDR3 protein. The sample contains fewer than 500,000 distinct CDR3 sequences, roughly 25% of which appear only once. This CDR3 has 16 residues. Germline lookup yields CDR1 SQVTM and CDR2 ANQGSEA. Losses at the gene ends were 4 bases for V and 0 bases for J; bases not matched to a gene: 5. This clonotype has more than one count but fewer than ten. Its antigen is currently unknown. The sequenced material came from PBMCs or a T cell subset sorted from them (not recorded which). The receptor comes from an adult woman who had mild COVID-19 (a few samples of this study predate the infection). Cell type and time point are not known. J is TRBJ2-7 and V is TRBV29-1, with 14 bases identical to TRBD2. The CDR3 sequence is CSVALGLAGVSYEQYF. CDR3 nucleotides: TGCAGCGTTGCATTGGGACTAGCGGGAGTCTCCTACGAGCAGTACTTC.